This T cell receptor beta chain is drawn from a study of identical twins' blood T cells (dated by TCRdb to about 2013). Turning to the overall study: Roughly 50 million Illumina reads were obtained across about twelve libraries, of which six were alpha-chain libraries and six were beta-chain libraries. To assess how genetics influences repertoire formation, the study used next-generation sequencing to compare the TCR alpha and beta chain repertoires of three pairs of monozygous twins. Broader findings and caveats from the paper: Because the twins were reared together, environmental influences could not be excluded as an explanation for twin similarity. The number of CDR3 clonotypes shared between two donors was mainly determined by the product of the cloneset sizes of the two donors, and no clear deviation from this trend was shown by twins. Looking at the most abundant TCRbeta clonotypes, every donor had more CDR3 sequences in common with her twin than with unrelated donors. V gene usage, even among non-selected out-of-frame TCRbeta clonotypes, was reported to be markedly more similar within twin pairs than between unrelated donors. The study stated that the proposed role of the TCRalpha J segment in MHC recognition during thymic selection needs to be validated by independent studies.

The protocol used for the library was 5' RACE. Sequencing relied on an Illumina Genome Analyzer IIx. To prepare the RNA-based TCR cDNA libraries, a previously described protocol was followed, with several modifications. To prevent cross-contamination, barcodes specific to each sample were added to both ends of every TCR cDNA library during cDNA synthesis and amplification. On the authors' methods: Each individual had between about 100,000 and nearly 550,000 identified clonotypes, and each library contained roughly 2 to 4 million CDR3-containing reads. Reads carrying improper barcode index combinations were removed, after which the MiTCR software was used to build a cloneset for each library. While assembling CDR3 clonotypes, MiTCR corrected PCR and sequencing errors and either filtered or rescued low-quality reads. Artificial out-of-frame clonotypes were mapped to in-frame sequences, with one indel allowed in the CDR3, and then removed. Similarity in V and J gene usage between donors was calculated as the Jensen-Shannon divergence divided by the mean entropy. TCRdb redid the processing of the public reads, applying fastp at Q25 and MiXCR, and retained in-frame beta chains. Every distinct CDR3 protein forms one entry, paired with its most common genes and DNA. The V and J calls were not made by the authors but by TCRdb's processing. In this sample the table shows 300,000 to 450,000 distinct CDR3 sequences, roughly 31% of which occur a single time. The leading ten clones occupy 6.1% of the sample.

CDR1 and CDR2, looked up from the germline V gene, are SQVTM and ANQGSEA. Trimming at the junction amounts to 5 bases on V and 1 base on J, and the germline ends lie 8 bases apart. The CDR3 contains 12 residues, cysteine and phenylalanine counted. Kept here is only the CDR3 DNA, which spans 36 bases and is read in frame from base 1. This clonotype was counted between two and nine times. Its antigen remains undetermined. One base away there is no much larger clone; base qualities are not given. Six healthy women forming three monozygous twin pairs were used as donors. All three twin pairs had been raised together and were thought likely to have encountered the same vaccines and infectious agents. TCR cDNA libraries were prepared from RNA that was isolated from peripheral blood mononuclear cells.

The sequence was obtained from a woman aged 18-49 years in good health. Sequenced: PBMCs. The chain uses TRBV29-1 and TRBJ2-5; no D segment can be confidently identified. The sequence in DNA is TGCAGCGTTACCGGATTCCAAGAGACCCAGTACTTC. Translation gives CSVTGFQETQYF.